The entry that follows covers one T cell receptor beta chain sequence. The record originates from a study of blood T cell repertoires in COVID-19. The assay was immunoSEQ multiplex PCR, and TCRdb's table has in-frame clones only and misses some. This sample has roughly 280,000 clones, with less than 95% found just once. The V gene end was trimmed by 1 base and the J gene end by 1 base; junction bases not matched to a gene: 4. The germline V gene encodes CDR1 LGHDT and CDR2 YNNKEL (reference sequence). There are 17 residues in the CDR3. Sequenced material: PBMCs or T cells enriched from blood (not recorded which). This receptor was taken from a man aged 35-49 years who had been exposed to COVID-19. J is TRBJ2-6 and V is TRBV3-1 (or the pseudogene TRBV3-2); 7 positions match TRBD2. The chain's CDR3 is CASSQVSGYSGANVLTF. The CDR3 nucleotides read TGTGCCAGCAGCCAAGTTAGCGGGTATTCTGGGGCCAACGTCCTGACTTTC.